The 22 T cell receptor beta chains in this list originate from one sample, sequenced in a study of OX40 agonist ivuxolimab in advanced cancers. The repertoire was sequenced with immunoSEQ multiplex PCR; TCRdb's copy has only in-frame clones and lacks some. In the table there are roughly 90,000 clones, approximately 91% of which are singletons. Here the sequenced sample was CD4+ or CD8+ T cells sorted from blood, taken in a trial of the OX40 agonist ivuxolimab. Receptors originate from an adult with an advanced solid tumor such as melanoma, head and neck, liver or kidney cancer.

The chain combines TRBV2 with TRBJ1-4, with D possibly TRBD1 on 6 matching bases. V lost 6 bases to trimming and J lost 5 bases, with 13 bases between them. This CDR3 is built from 14 residues. Germline V gene sequence: CDR1 SNHLY, CDR2 FYNNEI. CDR3 protein: CASRYRVENEKLFF. CDR3 sequence (DNA): TGTGCCAGCAGGTACAGGGTCGAGAATGAAAAACTGTTTTTT.

The V call is TRBV21-1, the J call TRBJ1-2; TRBD1 reflects the table's D call only, with no check against the DNA. TRBV21-1 is an annotated pseudogene. The CDR3 is made up of 18 amino acids. CDR3 sequence reads: CASSKIMTGMNTNYGYTF. The CDR3 region has the DNA TGTGCCAGCAGCAAAATTATGACAGGGATGAATACTAACTATGGCTACACCTTC.

This chain links TRBV30 with TRBJ1-2; D unclear. Germline V gene sequence: CDR1 GTSNPN, CDR2 SVGIG (reference sequence). V was trimmed by 4 bases and J by 5 bases, leaving 8 bases between them. The CDR3 is made up of 11 amino acids. In DNA form, the CDR3 reads TGTGCCTGGAATTCCGTTTATGGCTACACCTTC. Translation gives CAWNSVYGYTF.

The chain joins TRBV7-8 to TRBJ2-3; 9 nucleotides align to TRBD2. From germline, CDR1 is SGHVS and CDR2 FQNEAQ. V lost 1 base to trimming and J lost 1 base; unmatched junction nucleotides: 0. This CDR3 is 15 amino acids long. The CDR3 region is CASSLGTSGTDTQYF. CDR3 bases: TGTGCCAGCAGCTTAGGGACTAGCGGCACAGATACGCAGTATTTT.

CDR3 bases: TGTGCCAGCAGCCCGGGACAGGGGATCACAGATACGCAGTATTTT. This codes for CASSPGQGITDTQYF. This chain uses TRBV6-5 with TRBJ2-3; 10 bases align to TRBD1. With V trimmed by 6 bases and J by 2 bases, 5 bases remained unmatched. Germline-derived CDR1 and CDR2 are MNHEY and SVGAGI. The CDR3 covers 15 residues.

The rearrangement links TRBV5-1 to TRBJ2-7, with 8 bases fitting TRBD1. Germline CDR1 SGHRS, CDR2 YFSETQ. The CDR3 is made up of 15 amino acids. J was trimmed by 3 bases and V by 2 bases; bases with no gene match: 7. The CDR3 DNA follows: TGCGCCAGCAGCTTAGGACAGGGTACTATCTACGAGCAGTACTTC. Translating gives CASSLGQGTIYEQYF. The full variable domain, rest sourced from reference TRBV5-1 and TRBJ2-7, is KAGVTQTPRYLIKTRGQQVTLSCSPISGHRSVSWYQQTPGQGLQFLFEYFSETQRNKGNFPGRFSGRQFSNSRSEMNVSTLELGDSALYLCASSLGQGTIYEQYFGPGTRLTVT.

The gene calls are TRBV7-3 and TRBJ2-5; D is perhaps TRBD2 (6 bases). V lost 2 bases, J lost 3 bases, and 10 bases lay in between. Germline V CDR1 and CDR2: SGHTA, FQGTGA. There are 14 residues in the CDR3. Here the CDR3 DNA reads TGTGCCAGCAGCTTAGTTCCGGGGGAAGAGACCCAGTACTTC. This codes for CASSLVPGEETQYF.

The CDR3 region is CASSLGLAMGNEQFF. Here the CDR3 DNA reads TGTGCCAGCAGCTTAGGACTAGCGATGGGAAATGAGCAGTTCTTC. This chain connects TRBV7-2 to TRBJ2-1; TRBD2 aligns across 8 bases. The CDR3 is made up of 15 amino acids. The germline CDR1 and CDR2 sequences are SGHTA and FQGNSA. The junction had 6 bases not matched to a gene; V was cut back by 1 base and J by 7 bases.

The CDR3, as DNA: TGTGCCAGCAGCCAAGGTGGGGCAGGACGGACTGAAGCTTTCTTT. The encoded protein is CASSQGGAGRTEAFF. V usage is TRBV4-2 and J usage is TRBJ1-1; the D gene is possibly TRBD1 (5 bases). This CDR3 is built from 15 residues. Germline values: CDR1 LGHNA, CDR2 YNFKEQ. V dropped 1 base and J dropped 5 bases, with 14 bases sitting between them.

The J gene is TRBJ1-5, the V gene TRBV9, with D possibly matching TRBD1 (6 bases). The length of the CDR3 is 16 residues. The germline V and J ends were trimmed by 0 bases and 0 bases, with 10 bases remaining between them. Germline CDR1 SGDLS, CDR2 YYNGEE. This CDR3 is CASSVVGGYSNQPQHF. The CDR3 DNA reads TGTGCCAGCAGCGTAGTTGGGGGCTATAGCAATCAGCCCCAGCATTTT.

This chain uses TRBV4-2 with TRBJ1-6; D uncertain. There are 16 residues in the CDR3. Germline CDR1 is LGHNA and CDR2 is YNFKEQ. Trimming took 4 bases from V and 3 from J, leaving 13 bases between them. The CDR3 here is CASSPGSDDYNSPLHF. The CDR3 DNA follows: TGTGCCAGCAGCCCTGGGTCAGATGACTATAATTCACCCCTCCACTTT.

V usage is TRBV19 and J usage is TRBJ2-3; possibly TRBD2 for D (7 bases). CDR3 length: 14 residues. The germline V gene encodes CDR1 LNHDA and CDR2 SQIVND (reference sequence). The V end was cut by 6 bases, the J end by 3 bases, with 13 bases between. CDR3 region: CASRRGLATDTQYF. CDR3 DNA sequence: TGTGCCAGTAGGCGGGGGCTAGCTACAGATACGCAGTATTTT.

This chain links TRBV18 with TRBJ2-1, with 9 bases identical to TRBD2. The CDR3 sequence is 16 residues long. Germline CDR1 reads KGHSH; CDR2 reads LQKENI. Trimming cost V 6 bases and J 3 bases; bases outside gene matches: 9. CDR3 sequence: CASSQRLADYYNEQFF. The CDR3 nucleotides are TGTGCCAGCTCCCAAAGACTAGCGGATTACTACAATGAGCAGTTCTTC.

V and J are TRBV2 and TRBJ1-1; maybe TRBD1 (6 bases). The CDR3 consists of 13 residues. V was cut by 10 bases and J by 4 bases, with 16 bases left in between. In germline, CDR1 is SNHLY, CDR2 FYNNEI. CDR3 residues: CATGAGLATEAFF. The CDR3 DNA sequence: TGTGCCACAGGGGCAGGTTTGGCCACTGAAGCTTTCTTT.

The V call is TRBV7-3, the J call TRBJ2-1, with 10 bases aligning to TRBD2. Per germline, CDR1 SGHTA and CDR2 FQGTGA. The CDR3 has 18 residues. The junction had 11 bases not matched to a gene; V was cut back by 2 bases and J by 4 bases. The chain's CDR3 is CASSLDGLAGGLYNEQFF. The CDR3 region has the DNA TGTGCCAGCAGCTTAGATGGGTTAGCGGGGGGTCTGTACAATGAGCAGTTCTTC.

The chain employs TRBV11-2 and TRBJ2-7; 9 bases line up with TRBD2. CDR1 and CDR2 from the germline V gene are SGHAT and FQNNGV. The trim removed 1 base at V and 6 bases at J, leaving 4 bases unmatched. The CDR3 consists of 14 residues. Here the CDR3 DNA reads TGTGCCAGCAGCTTAGTTAGCGGGAGCGCCGAGCAGTACTTC. Encoded protein: CASSLVSGSAEQYF.

The chain employs TRBV27 and TRBJ1-1; the D gene is possibly TRBD1 (5 bases). The CDR3 totals 13 residues. CDR1 MNHEY and CDR2 SMNVEV come from the germline V gene (reference sequence). Trimming took 6 bases from V and 1 from J, leaving 9 bases between them. The CDR3 reads CASRLRGNTEAFF. DNA for the CDR3: TGTGCCAGCAGACTAAGGGGGAACACTGAAGCTTTCTTT.

This sequence joins TRBV30 and TRBJ2-3; D not certain. The length of the CDR3 is 14 residues. Germline CDR1 and CDR2: GTSNPN and SVGIG (reference sequence). Between the trimmed V and J ends, which lost 2 bases and 3 bases, there was a span of 12 bases. CDR3 loop: CAWSISLTTDTQYF. DNA for the CDR3: TGTGCCTGGAGTATCAGCCTGACTACAGATACGCAGTATTTT.

V is TRBV6-5 and J is TRBJ2-5; 11 bases map to TRBD1. The V segment lost 6 bases and the J segment 0 bases; nucleotides outside the gene matches: 3. The CDR3 covers 15 residues. Germline V lookup: CDR1 MNHEY, CDR2 SVGAGI. The CDR3 here is CASRRDRGNQETQYF. Here the CDR3 DNA reads TGTGCCAGCAGAAGGGACAGGGGGAACCAAGAGACCCAGTACTTC.

The V and J genes are TRBV9 and TRBJ1-2, with D unresolved. Germline lookup yields CDR1 SGDLS and CDR2 YYNGEE. The CDR3 is 14 amino acids. With 2 bases removed from V and 4 bases from J, the gap between germline ends came to 12 bases. The CDR3 sequence is CASSVGSGFYGYTF. CDR3 DNA sequence: TGTGCCAGCAGCGTCGGCAGTGGCTTCTATGGCTACACCTTC. The complete variable domain, with remaining parts taken from reference TRBV9 and TRBJ1-2, reads DSGVTQTPKHLITATGQRVTLRCSPRSGDLSVYWYQQSLDQGLQFLIQYYNGEERAKGNILERFSAQQFPDLHSELNLSSLELGDSALYFCASSVGSGFYGYTFGSGTRLTVV.

V and J are TRBV4-2 and TRBJ2-3; TRBD2 matches 11 bases. This CDR3 spans 17 amino acids. The trim removed 3 bases at V and 2 bases at J, leaving 7 bases unmatched. CDR1 is LGHNA and CDR2 is YNFKEQ in the germline V gene. CDR3 loop: CASSQFSGRESTDTQYF. For the CDR3, the DNA is TGTGCCAGCAGCCAGTTTAGCGGGAGGGAGTCCACAGATACGCAGTATTTT.

V usage is TRBV7-7 and J usage is TRBJ1-1; possible D gene TRBD1, 6 bases. Germline V lookup: CDR1 SSHAT, CDR2 FNYEAQ (reference sequence). CDR3 size: 13 residues. V dropped 6 bases and J dropped 1 base, with 9 bases sitting between them. CDR3 bases: TGTGCCAGCAGTCTGGGACAGAACACTGAAGCTTTCTTT. It yields the protein CASSLGQNTEAFF.